This T cell receptor beta chain came from a study of CD8 T cells in Susac syndrome (dated by TCRdb to between 2018 and 2020). For the study in its entirety: Among the Susac syndrome patients who were sequenced, clinically active disease was present in more than 5 and clinical remission was observed in under ten. Susac syndrome patients were therapy-naive, on corticosteroids (some also receiving IVIg), or on IVIg alone at blood withdrawal. Whether CD8+ T cell activation and differentiation in Susac syndrome was antigen driven was tested using repertoire sequencing.

RNA was extracted using the RNeasy kit, and roughly 0.5 to 1 microgram was reverse transcribed with random hexamers. TCR beta CDR3 regions were amplified with the immunoSEQ multiplex PCR assay covering 54 Vbeta and 13 Jbeta segments. To correct PCR amplification bias, a synthetic template baseline was used for both primer optimization and computational correction. The paper's data handling went like this. Reads were annotated to V, D and J genes per IMGT and analyzed with immunoSEQ Analyzer, keeping only productive sequences. Clonality was calculated as one minus the Shannon entropy normalized by log2 of the number of productive unique sequences. Public and private clones were assessed among the 100 most prevalent clones of each patient and control. A clone was defined as Susac-specific if it was absent from the healthy and MS cohorts, from some 1,100 published viral clones and from other ImmuneACCESS disease sequences. The raw public data were reprocessed by TCRdb itself: fastp quality trimming at Q25, MiXCR clonotype calling, in-frame beta chains only. Here each entry gathers all rows of one CDR3 protein and keeps the most common genes and DNA. The V and J calls, along with clone size, are taken from TCRdb and not from the paper's own processing. Within this sample are about 240,000 distinct CDR3 sequences, with roughly 95% of them counted one time only. Of the sample, around 0.093% is held by the ten largest clones.

Via the germline V gene (reference sequence), CDR1 is SEHNR and CDR2 FQNEAQ. V lost 5 bases and J lost 8 bases; the stretch between them is 12 bases long. The CDR3, from cysteine to phenylalanine, totals 13 residues. The DNA shown is the 39-base CDR3, in frame from base 1. About this clonotype itself: Its antigen is not yet known. No base-level quality is on record; no much larger clone is a single base apart.

Peripheral blood CD8+ and CD4+ T cells from healthy donors, Susac syndrome patients and multiple sclerosis patients were profiled by high-throughput TCR beta sequencing. The Susac syndrome patients fulfilled recently defined diagnostic criteria for either definite or probable disease. Bulk CD8+ and CD4+ T cells were purified magnetically by negative isolation, whereas CD8+ TEMRA cells were enriched by FACS. Blood was drawn into EDTA tubes, processed within 24 hours, and PBMCs were isolated by density gradient centrifugation. PBMCs intended for TCR sequencing were cryopreserved in liquid nitrogen and were subsequently thawed in a 37 degrees C water bath. Purity of sorted or isolated CD4+, CD8+ and CD8+ TEMRA cells was at least 90%. Study-wide findings and limitations: The CD4+ T cell repertoire of patients with Susac syndrome showed no detectable clonal expansion. The study acknowledged that relatively few individuals were included in the TCR sequencing and HLA analysis.

The sample comprised CD4+ T cells from PBMCs. The source of this sequence is a human donor with Susac syndrome. The rearranged chain carries TRBV7-9 and TRBJ2-2, with TRBD1 as a weak D call on 6 bases. The DNA sequence follows: TGTGCCAGCAGCACACAGGGTGAAGGGGAGCTGTTTTTT. Its product reads: CASSTQGEGELFF. With all but the CDR3 taken from the reference TRBV7-9 and TRBJ2-2 genes, the full variable domain is: DTGVSQNPRHKITKRGQNVTFRCDPISEHNRLYWYRQTLGQGPEFLTYFQNEAQLEKSRLLSDRFSAERPKGSFSTLEIQRTEQGDSAMYLCASSTQGEGELFFGEGSRLTVL.